The rows below give T cell receptor beta chains drawn from one sample of a study of T cell responses to AZD1222 COVID-19 vaccine. Data came from immunoSEQ multiplex PCR; TCRdb stores just in-frame clones and leaves some out. The repertoire holds about 93,000 clones, with roughly nine tenths as singletons. The sequencing here drew on peripheral blood, taken on day 0 of MenACWY control vaccination. Every receptor here comes from an adult in good health. CDR3s include the opening cysteine and the closing phenylalanine or tryptophan. Fields, in order: CDR3 protein, CDR3 DNA, V gene, D gene, J gene. D genes are given only for firm matches.

CDR3: CASIQGAFGNQPQHF
DNA: TGTGCCAGCATACAGGGGGCGTTTGGCAATCAGCCCCAGCATTTT
V: TRBV28
D: TRBD1
J: TRBJ1-5

CDR3: CAWSPRRDQPQHF
DNA: TGTGCCTGGAGTCCAAGGAGGGATCAGCCCCAGCATTTT
V: TRBV30
D: NA
J: TRBJ1-5

CDR3: CAISDGTGISYNEQFF
DNA: TGTGCCATCAGTGACGGGACAGGGATCTCCTACAATGAGCAGTTCTTC
V: TRBV10-3
D: TRBD1
J: TRBJ2-1

CDR3: CASSFSMAQYF
DNA: TGTGCCAGCAGTTTCTCTATGGCCCAGTACTTC
V: TRBV12-3/TRBV12-4
D: NA
J: TRBJ2-5

CDR3: CASSLAVDNEQFF
DNA: TGTGCCAGCAGCTTGGCGGTCGACAATGAGCAGTTCTTC
V: TRBV5-6
D: NA
J: TRBJ2-1

CDR3: CASSRQGFYGYTF
DNA: TGTGCCAGCAGCCGACAGGGTTTCTATGGCTACACCTTC
V: TRBV27
D: TRBD1
J: TRBJ1-2

CDR3: CASRVGPEQYF
DNA: TGTGCCAGCAGGGTGGGGCCCGAGCAGTACTTC
V: TRBV28
D: NA
J: TRBJ2-7

CDR3: CASSLEVGNTIYF
DNA: TGTGCCAGCAGCTTAGAGGTGGGAAACACCATATATTTT
V: TRBV11-2
D: NA
J: TRBJ1-3

CDR3: CASSIEGDTQYF
DNA: TGTGCCAGTAGTATAGAAGGGGATACGCAGTATTTT
V: TRBV19
D: NA
J: TRBJ2-3

CDR3: CAWNRGTTTEAFF
DNA: TGTGCCTGGAACAGGGGGACGACGACTGAAGCTTTCTTT
V: TRBV30
D: TRBD1
J: TRBJ1-1

CDR3: CASSAPGTGAYEQYF
DNA: TGTGCCAGCAGTGCCCCCGGGACAGGGGCCTACGAGCAGTACTTC
V: TRBV6-6
D: TRBD1
J: TRBJ2-7

CDR3: CASSLILPGGYTF
DNA: TGTGCCAGCAGCTTAATACTCCCAGGGGGCTACACCTTC
V: TRBV7-9
D: NA
J: TRBJ1-2

CDR3: CASSQVYANQPQHF
DNA: TGCGCCAGCAGCCAAGTTTACGCGAATCAGCCCCAGCATTTT
V: TRBV4-1
D: NA
J: TRBJ1-5

CDR3: CATSDPTGTSGNIQETQYF
DNA: TGTGCCACCAGTGATCCCACCGGGACTAGCGGAAACATCCAAGAGACCCAGTACTTC
V: TRBV24-1
D: TRBD2
J: TRBJ2-5

CDR3: CASSNQGGRTEAFF
DNA: TGTGCCAGCAGTAACCAAGGGGGGCGAACTGAAGCTTTCTTT
V: TRBV6-5
D: NA
J: TRBJ1-1

CDR3: CASSSEPRGTGELFF
DNA: TGTGCCAGCAGCTCGGAGCCGCGGGGCACCGGGGAGCTGTTTTTT
V: TRBV5-6
D: NA
J: TRBJ2-2

CDR3: CASSQGGRHANEQYF
DNA: TGTGCCAGCAGTCAAGGGGGACGGCACGCGAACGAGCAGTACTTC
V: TRBV6-1
D: NA
J: TRBJ2-7

CDR3: CASSLSTTVSSGNTIYF
DNA: TGTGCCAGCAGCTTAAGTACCACGGTGAGCTCTGGAAACACCATATATTTT
V: TRBV7-9
D: NA
J: TRBJ1-3

CDR3: CASRPESIRSYNEQFF
DNA: TGTGCCAGCAGACCCGAAAGCATCCGCTCCTACAATGAGCAGTTCTTC
V: TRBV27
D: NA
J: TRBJ2-1

CDR3: CASSLLAEGKNTGELFF
DNA: TGCGCCAGCAGCTTACTAGCGGAGGGGAAGAACACCGGGGAGCTGTTTTTT
V: TRBV5-1
D: TRBD2
J: TRBJ2-2

CDR3: CATSEGDSYNEQFF
DNA: TGCGCCACCTCGGAGGGAGACTCCTACAATGAGCAGTTCTTC
V: TRBV5-1
D: NA
J: TRBJ2-1

CDR3: CASGLVLESNTEAFF
DNA: TGTGCTAGTGGTTTGGTACTGGAATCAAACACTGAAGCTTTCTTT
V: TRBV12-5
D: NA
J: TRBJ1-1